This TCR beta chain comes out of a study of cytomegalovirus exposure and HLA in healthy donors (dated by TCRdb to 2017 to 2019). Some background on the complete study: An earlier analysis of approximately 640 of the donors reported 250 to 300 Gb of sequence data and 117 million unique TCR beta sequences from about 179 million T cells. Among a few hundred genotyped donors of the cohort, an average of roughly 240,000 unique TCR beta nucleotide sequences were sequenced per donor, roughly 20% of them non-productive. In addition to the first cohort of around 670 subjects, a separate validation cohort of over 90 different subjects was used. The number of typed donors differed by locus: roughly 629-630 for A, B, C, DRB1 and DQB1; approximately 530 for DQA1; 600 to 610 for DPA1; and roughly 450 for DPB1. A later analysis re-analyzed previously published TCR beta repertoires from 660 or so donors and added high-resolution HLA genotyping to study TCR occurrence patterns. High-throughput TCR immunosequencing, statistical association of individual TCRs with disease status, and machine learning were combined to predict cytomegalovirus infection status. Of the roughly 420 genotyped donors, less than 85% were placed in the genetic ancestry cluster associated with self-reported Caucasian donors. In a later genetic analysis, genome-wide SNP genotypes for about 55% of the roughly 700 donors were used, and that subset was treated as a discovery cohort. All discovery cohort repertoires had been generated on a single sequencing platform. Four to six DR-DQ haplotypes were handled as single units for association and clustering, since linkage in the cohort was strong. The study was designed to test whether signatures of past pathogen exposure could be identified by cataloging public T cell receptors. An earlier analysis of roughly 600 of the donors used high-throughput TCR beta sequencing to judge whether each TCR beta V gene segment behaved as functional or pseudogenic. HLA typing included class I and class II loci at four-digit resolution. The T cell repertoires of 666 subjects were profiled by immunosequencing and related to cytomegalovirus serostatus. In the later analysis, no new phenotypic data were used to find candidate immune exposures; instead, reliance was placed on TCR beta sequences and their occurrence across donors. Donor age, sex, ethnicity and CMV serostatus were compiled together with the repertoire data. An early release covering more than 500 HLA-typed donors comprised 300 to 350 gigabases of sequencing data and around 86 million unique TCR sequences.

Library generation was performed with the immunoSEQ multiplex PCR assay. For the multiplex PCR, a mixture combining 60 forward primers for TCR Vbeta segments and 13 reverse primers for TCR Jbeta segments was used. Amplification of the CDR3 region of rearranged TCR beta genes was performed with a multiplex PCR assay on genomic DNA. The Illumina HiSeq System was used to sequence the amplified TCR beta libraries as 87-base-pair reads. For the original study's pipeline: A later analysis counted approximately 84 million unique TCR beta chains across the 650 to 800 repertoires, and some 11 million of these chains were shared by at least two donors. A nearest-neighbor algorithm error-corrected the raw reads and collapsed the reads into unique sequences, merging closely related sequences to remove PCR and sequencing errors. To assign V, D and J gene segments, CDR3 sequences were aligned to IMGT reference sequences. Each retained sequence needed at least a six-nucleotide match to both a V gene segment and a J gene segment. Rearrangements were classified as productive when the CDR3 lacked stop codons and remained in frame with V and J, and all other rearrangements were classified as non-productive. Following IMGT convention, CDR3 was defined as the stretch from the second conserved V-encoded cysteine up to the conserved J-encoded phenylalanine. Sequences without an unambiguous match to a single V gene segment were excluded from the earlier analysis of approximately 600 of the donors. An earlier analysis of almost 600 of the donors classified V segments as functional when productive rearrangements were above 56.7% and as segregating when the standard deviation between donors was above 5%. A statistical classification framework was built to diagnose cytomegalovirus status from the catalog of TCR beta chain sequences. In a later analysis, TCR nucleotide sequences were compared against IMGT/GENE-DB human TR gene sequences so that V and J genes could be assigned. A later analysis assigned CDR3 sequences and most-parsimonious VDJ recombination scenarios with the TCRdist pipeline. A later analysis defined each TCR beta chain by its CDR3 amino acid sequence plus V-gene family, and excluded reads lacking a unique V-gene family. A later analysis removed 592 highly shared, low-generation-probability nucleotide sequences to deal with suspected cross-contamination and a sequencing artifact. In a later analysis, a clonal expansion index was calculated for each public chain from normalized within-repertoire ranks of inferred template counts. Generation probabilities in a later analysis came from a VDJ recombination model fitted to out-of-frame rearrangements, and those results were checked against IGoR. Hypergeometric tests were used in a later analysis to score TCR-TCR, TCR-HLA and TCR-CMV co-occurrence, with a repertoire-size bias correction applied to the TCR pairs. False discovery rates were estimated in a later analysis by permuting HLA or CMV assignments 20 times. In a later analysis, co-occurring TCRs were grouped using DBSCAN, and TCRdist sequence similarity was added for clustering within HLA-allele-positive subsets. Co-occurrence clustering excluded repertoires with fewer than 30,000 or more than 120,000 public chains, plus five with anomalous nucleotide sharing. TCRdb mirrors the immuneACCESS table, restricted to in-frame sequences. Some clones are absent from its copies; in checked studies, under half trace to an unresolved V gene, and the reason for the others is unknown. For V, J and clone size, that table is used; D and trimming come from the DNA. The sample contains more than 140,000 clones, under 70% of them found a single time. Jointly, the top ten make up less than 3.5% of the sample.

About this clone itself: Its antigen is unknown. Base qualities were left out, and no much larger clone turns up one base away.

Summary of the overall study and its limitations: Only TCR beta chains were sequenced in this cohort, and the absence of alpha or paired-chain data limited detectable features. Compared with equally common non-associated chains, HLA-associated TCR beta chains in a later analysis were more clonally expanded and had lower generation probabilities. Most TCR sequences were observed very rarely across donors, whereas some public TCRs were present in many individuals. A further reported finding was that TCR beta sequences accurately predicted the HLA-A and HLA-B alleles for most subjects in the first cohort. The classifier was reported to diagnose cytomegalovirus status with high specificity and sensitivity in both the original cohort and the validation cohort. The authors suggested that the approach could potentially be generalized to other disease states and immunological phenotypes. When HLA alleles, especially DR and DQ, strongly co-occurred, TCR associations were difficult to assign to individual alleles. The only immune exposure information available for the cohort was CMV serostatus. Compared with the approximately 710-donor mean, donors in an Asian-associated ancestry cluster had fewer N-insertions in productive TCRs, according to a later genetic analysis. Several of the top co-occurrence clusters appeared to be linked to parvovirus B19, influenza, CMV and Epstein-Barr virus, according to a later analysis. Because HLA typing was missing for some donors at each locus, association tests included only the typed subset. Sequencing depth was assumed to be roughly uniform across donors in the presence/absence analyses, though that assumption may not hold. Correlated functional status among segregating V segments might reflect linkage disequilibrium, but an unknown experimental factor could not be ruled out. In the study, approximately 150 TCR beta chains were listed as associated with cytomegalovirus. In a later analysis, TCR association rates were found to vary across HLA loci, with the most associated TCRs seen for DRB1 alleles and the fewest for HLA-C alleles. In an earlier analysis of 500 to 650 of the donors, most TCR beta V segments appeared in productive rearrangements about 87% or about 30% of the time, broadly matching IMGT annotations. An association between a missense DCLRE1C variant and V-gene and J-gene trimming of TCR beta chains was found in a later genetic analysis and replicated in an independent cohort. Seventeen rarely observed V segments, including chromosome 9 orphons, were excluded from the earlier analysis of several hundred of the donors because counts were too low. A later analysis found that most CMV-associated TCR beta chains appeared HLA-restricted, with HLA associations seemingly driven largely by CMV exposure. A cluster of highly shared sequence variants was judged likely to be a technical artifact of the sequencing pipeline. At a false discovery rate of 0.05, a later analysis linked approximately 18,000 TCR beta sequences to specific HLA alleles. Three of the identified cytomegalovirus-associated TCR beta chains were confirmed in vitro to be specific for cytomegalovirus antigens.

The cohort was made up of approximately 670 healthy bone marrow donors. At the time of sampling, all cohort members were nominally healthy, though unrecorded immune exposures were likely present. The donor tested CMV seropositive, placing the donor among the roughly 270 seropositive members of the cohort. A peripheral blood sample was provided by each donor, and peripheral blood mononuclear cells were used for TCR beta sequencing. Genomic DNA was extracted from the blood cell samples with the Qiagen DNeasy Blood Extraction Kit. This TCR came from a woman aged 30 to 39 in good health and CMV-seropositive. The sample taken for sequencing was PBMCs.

In nucleotide form, the sequence is TGTGCCAGCAGTTTAAGGTGGGAGGGGCCCCAGCATTTT. This is translated as CASSLRWEGPQHF. Rearrangement joined TRBV27 to TRBJ1-5; the D gene identity is not certain. Via the germline V gene (reference sequence), CDR1 is MNHEY and CDR2 SMNVEV. V lost 2 bases and J lost 9 bases; the stretch between them is 11 bases long. Spanning cysteine to phenylalanine, the CDR3 consists of 13 amino acids. CDR3 DNA is the only sequence kept; it has 39 bases, read in frame from the first base.